This passage covers 14 T cell receptor beta chains from one sample sequenced in a study of spatial heterogeneity in lung cancer. Described time point: sample taken at primary tumor resection. Each CDR3 protein gets one entry after TCRdb re-called the 5' RACE reads with MiXCR. The table shows a few thousand distinct CDR3 sequences, with around 8.2% occurring only once. Study-wide results and caveats: Expanded intratumoral alpha and beta TCR counts tracked tumor mutation counts.

Their antigens remain unidentified. The material was lung tumor tissue, obtained at surgery. The receptors were sampled from a male donor with early-stage non-small cell lung cancer.

By its share, this clonotype is medium-sized. The chain employs TRBV28 and TRBJ2-1; 9 bases match TRBD1. Germline assignment: CDR1 MDHEN and CDR2 SYDVKM. The CDR3 has 12 amino acids. V gave up 3 bases and J gave up 14 bases; unmatched junction bases: 5. The CDR3: CASSFRDRAEFF. The DNA of the CDR3 is TGTGCCAGCAGTTTCCGGGACAGGGCCGAGTTCTTC.

V and J are TRBV7-2 and TRBJ2-2, with D unresolved. The CDR3 extends over 11 amino acids. Between the trimmed V and J ends, which lost 3 bases and 8 bases, there was a span of 4 bases. Germline-derived CDR1 and CDR2 are SGHTA and FQGNSA. DNA for the CDR3: TGTGCCAGCAGCTTTCCGGGGGAGCTGTTTTTT. The encoded protein is CASSFPGELFF.

In its sample, this clonotype was seen many times. The V and J genes are TRBV19 and TRBJ2-5; D gene unclear. Germline V gene data show CDR1 as LNHDA and CDR2 as SQIVND (reference sequence). V lost 5 bases and J 5 bases, leaving 12 bases between the germline ends. The CDR3 length is 13 residues. The CDR3 bases are TGTGCCAGTAGTGCCATGAGTGGGGAGACCCAGTACTTC. This codes for CASSAMSGETQYF. The whole variable domain, remainder taken from reference TRBV19 and TRBJ2-5, is DGGITQSPKYLFRKEGQNVTLSCEQNLNHDAMYWYRQDPGQGLRLIYYSQIVNDFQKGDIAEGYSVSREKKESFPLTVTSAQKNPTAFYLCASSAMSGETQYFGPGTRLLVL.

This clonotype is labeled medium-sized. This chain joins TRBV27 and TRBJ2-3; no clear D. The germline gives CDR1 MNHEY, CDR2 SMNVEV (reference sequence). The CDR3 is 13 amino acids. The ends were cut back, 8 bases at V and 1 base at J, with 10 bases in the middle. CDR3 nucleotides: TGTGCCAGCTTGATGGCCGGCACAGATACGCAGTATTTT. It specifies CASLMAGTDTQYF.

This clonotype appeared many times. V is TRBV27 and J is TRBJ2-7; 7 nucleotides line up with TRBD1. The V and J ends lost 6 bases and 2 bases, in that order; junction bases with no gene match: 10. This CDR3 region has 15 residues. The germline V gene has CDR1 MNHEY and CDR2 SMNVEV (reference sequence). In nucleotides, the CDR3 is TGTGCCAGCAGCCCTACCGGGACAGCAACCTACGAGCAGTACTTC. Its translation: CASSPTGTATYEQYF.

This clonotype is labeled medium-sized (0.01 to 0.1%). The J gene is TRBJ2-1, the V gene TRBV28; TRBD2 matches at 8 bases. V lost 5 bases to trimming and J lost 9 bases; unmatched junction nucleotides: 3. Germline assignment: CDR1 MDHEN and CDR2 SYDVKM. The CDR3 consists of 12 residues. The DNA for the CDR3 is TGTGCCAGCAGTATAAGCGGGGGTGAGCAGTTCTTC. Translating gives CASSISGGEQFF.

By sample share, this clonotype is medium-sized. The chain has TRBV28 and TRBJ2-3; D is undetermined. There are 13 residues in the CDR3. Germline lookup yields CDR1 MDHEN and CDR2 SYDVKM. V was clipped by 7 bases and J by 0 bases, with 8 bases between them. CDR3 in amino acids: CASIPPSTDTQYF. CDR3 DNA sequence: TGTGCCAGCATCCCTCCTAGCACAGATACGCAGTATTTT.

This clonotype is medium-sized in the sample. This chain links TRBV5-3 with TRBJ1-1, with 8 bases that match TRBD1. TRBV5-3 is known as an ORF, though its function is uncertain. V dropped 4 bases and J dropped 4; count of bases not matched to a gene: 9. The CDR3 loop spans 15 amino acids. The CDR3 DNA reads as TGTGCCAGAAGCCCCAGGGGGCCCCCGGGCACTGAAGCTTTCTTT. Its translation is CARSPRGPPGTEAFF.

By share, this clonotype ranks as medium-sized. The gene calls are TRBV5-1 and TRBJ1-1; possible D gene TRBD1, 5 bases. V dropped 5 bases and J dropped 7 bases, with 15 bases sitting between them. The CDR3 totals 13 residues. Germline CDR1 and CDR2: SGHRS and YFSETQ. DNA for the CDR3: TGCGCCAGCAGGCCCATCGAGAGGGGTGAAGCTTTCTTT. Amino acids: CASRPIERGEAFF.

This clonotype is medium-sized. V usage is TRBV18 and J usage is TRBJ1-2; D gene ambiguous. Germline CDR1 reads KGHSH; CDR2 reads LQKENI. V lost 2 bases and J 8 bases, leaving 15 bases between the germline ends. The CDR3 is made up of 14 amino acids. As DNA, the CDR3 is TGTGCCAGCTCACCAGTTGCTTCTAGTGAGGGCTACACCTTC. It translates to CASSPVASSEGYTF.

The genes are TRBV5-1 and TRBJ2-7, with unresolved D. The CDR3 runs to 13 residues. Germline CDR1 SGHRS, CDR2 YFSETQ. The V end was cut by 4 bases, the J end by 7 bases, with 15 bases between. CDR3 sequence reads: CASSLISTREQYF. CDR3 in DNA: TGCGCCAGCAGCCTGATATCCACGAGGGAGCAGTACTTC.

This clonotype ranks as medium-sized. This chain links TRBV6-1 with TRBJ2-2; 9 nucleotides line up with TRBD2. J lost 5 bases, V lost 2 bases, and 15 bases had no gene match. The CDR3 is 19 residues long. Germline V gives CDR1 MNHNS, CDR2 SASEGT. This chain's CDR3 is CASSESVAGGLSVTGELFF. CDR3 coding DNA: TGTGCCAGCAGTGAATCTGTTGCGGGAGGGCTGTCCGTGACCGGGGAGCTGTTTTTT.

This clonotype is medium-sized within its sample. The gene calls are TRBV14 and TRBJ2-1, with 13 bases matching TRBD2. Germline V gene lookup returns CDR1 SGHDN and CDR2 FVKESK. The V and J ends lost 4 bases and 8 bases, in that order; junction bases with no gene match: 8. The CDR3 consists of 16 residues. The CDR3, as DNA: TGTGCCAGCAGCCGAGTTTGGACTAGCGGGGGAGATGAGCAGTTCTTC. Amino acid sequence: CASSRVWTSGGDEQFF.

This clonotype was seen many times. V is TRBV5-4 and J is TRBJ2-3, with TRBD1 matching 7 bases. With V trimmed by 2 bases and J by 1 base, 4 bases remained unmatched. Looked up from germline, CDR1 is SGHNT and CDR2 is YYREEE (reference sequence). The CDR3 runs to 15 residues. CDR3 amino acids: CASSFPDRGTDTQYF. CDR3 sequence (DNA): TGTGCCAGCAGCTTCCCCGACAGGGGCACAGATACGCAGTATTTT.